Reported below is one TCR beta chain. This entry comes from a study of T cell clones after liver transplantation. About the research overall: Standard immunosuppression, with no induction, continued until 12-24 months after transplant.

Measured with immunoSEQ multiplex PCR; TCRdb has only the in-frame clones, and not every one. The sample records some 50,000 clones, more than 70% being singletons. The trim removed 1 base at V and 4 bases at J, leaving 8 bases unmatched. In germline, CDR1 is MGHRA, CDR2 YSYEKL. The length of the CDR3 is 17 residues. Sample: CD4+ T cells from blood, taken at the 22-month timepoint. This TCR derives from a human patient who received a liver transplant. Some of the T cells may derive from the graft donor. This chain joins TRBV4-1 and TRBJ1-3; 9 bases map to TRBD1. As DNA, the CDR3 is TGCGCCAGCAGCCAAGTCGGAGGACAGGGGTTAGGAAACACCATATATTTT. It yields the protein CASSQVGGQGLGNTIYF.